One sample yielded the 15 T cell receptor beta chains listed below, sequenced in a study of CD8 T cells in ankylosing spondylitis. TCRdb passed the 5' RACE reads through MiXCR, listing each CDR3 protein once. The table includes under 250,000 distinct CDR3 sequences, around 10% detected once. The specimen sequenced was blood, either unsorted or a sorted T cell fraction (not recorded which). These receptors were taken from a male donor with ankylosing spondylitis or in good health (not recorded which).

This clonotype was seen many times. CDR3 protein: CASSSGTGGYEQYF. CDR3 nucleotides: TGCGCCAGCAGCTCCGGGACAGGGGGCTACGAGCAGTACTTC. The V and J genes are TRBV5-1 and TRBJ2-7, with 11 nucleotides matching TRBD1. CDR3 length equals 14 residues. Trimming removed 3 bases from V and 3 bases from J; junction bases left unmatched: 2. From germline, CDR1 is SGHRS and CDR2 YFSETQ.

This chain joins TRBV11-2 and TRBJ2-3; TRBD2 aligns across 10 bases. CDR3 length: 17 residues. Germline lookup yields CDR1 SGHAT and CDR2 FQNNGV. Unmatched junction bases numbered 8, after V lost 3 bases and J lost 2 bases. CDR3 coding DNA: TGTGCCAGCAGCTTGAATCCAGCGGGAGGGTTCACAGATACGCAGTATTTT. Protein sequence: CASSLNPAGGFTDTQYF.

This clonotype has more than one count but fewer than ten. The chain uses TRBV5-1 and TRBJ2-5, with unresolved D. The CDR3 contains 14 residues. In germline, CDR1 is SGHRS, CDR2 YFSETQ. V lost 0 bases to trimming and J lost 3 bases, with 9 bases between them. CDR3: CASSLDPNKETQYF. CDR3 coding DNA: TGCGCCAGCAGCTTGGATCCGAACAAAGAGACCCAGTACTTC. The entire variable domain, with the rest obtained from reference TRBV5-1 and TRBJ2-5, is as follows: KAGVTQTPRYLIKTRGQQVTLSCSPISGHRSVSWYQQTPGQGLQFLFEYFSETQRNKGNFPGRFSGRQFSNSRSEMNVSTLELGDSALYLCASSLDPNKETQYFGPGTRLLVL.

This clonotype occurred many times. J is TRBJ2-7 and V is TRBV20-1; D might be TRBD1 (7 bases). The CDR3 covers 13 residues. CDR1 is DFQATT and CDR2 is SNEGSKA in the germline V gene (reference sequence). V was pared by 6 bases and J by 3 bases, with 15 bases between. The CDR3 here is CSARGAKDYEQYF. As DNA, the CDR3 is TGCAGTGCCAGGGGGGCCAAAGACTACGAGCAGTACTTC.

This clonotype appeared many times. The CDR3 bases are TGTGCCAGTGGTACCGGGACTAGCGGGGTTGACGAGCAGTACTTC. Translated: CASGTGTSGVDEQYF. The chain employs TRBV9 and TRBJ2-7, with 13 nucleotides matching TRBD2. Germline CDR1 is SGDLS and CDR2 is YYNGEE. Unmatched junction bases numbered 10, after V lost 8 bases and J lost 5 bases. The CDR3 totals 15 residues.

This clonotype was detected ten times or more. This chain links TRBV5-1 with TRBJ2-1, with TRBD2 matching over 11 bases. J was trimmed by 7 bases and V by 5 bases; bases with no gene match: 8. The CDR3 is 15 residues long. Germline assignment: CDR1 SGHRS and CDR2 YFSETQ. CDR3 residues: CASSLSGGALNEQFF. CDR3 nucleotides: TGCGCCAGCAGTCTTAGCGGGGGGGCCTTAAATGAGCAGTTCTTC. Drawing the rest from reference TRBV5-1 and TRBJ2-1, the complete variable domain is KAGVTQTPRYLIKTRGQQVTLSCSPISGHRSVSWYQQTPGQGLQFLFEYFSETQRNKGNFPGRFSGRQFSNSRSEMNVSTLELGDSALYLCASSLSGGALNEQFFGPGTRLTVL.

There are many counts of this clonotype. The V gene is TRBV6-1, the J gene TRBJ2-3, with D possibly TRBD2 on 5 matching bases. The V and J ends lost 3 bases and 11 bases respectively, with 12 bases between them. From germline, CDR1 is MNHNS and CDR2 SASEGT. The CDR3 covers 12 residues. The CDR3 nucleotides are TGTGCCAGCAGTGATTCCAGGACTGGGCAGTATTTT. It translates to CASSDSRTGQYF.

In this sample, this clonotype turned up many times. The J gene is TRBJ2-2, the V gene TRBV7-8; D unresolved. Germline assignment: CDR1 SGHVS and CDR2 FQNEAQ. Trimming removed 3 bases from V and 0 bases from J, with 5 bases in between. There are 14 residues in the CDR3. DNA of the CDR3: TGTGCCAGCAGCTTCAACGCGAACACCGGGGAGCTGTTTTTT. As protein: CASSFNANTGELFF.

The chain recombines TRBV29-1 with TRBJ1-1, with D possibly matching TRBD1 (6 bases). Germline V gives CDR1 SQVTM, CDR2 ANQGSEA. The ends were cut back, 3 bases at V and 4 bases at J, with 12 bases in the middle. The CDR3 sequence is 13 residues long. CDR3 DNA: TGCAGCGTTGATGGGGGCTTGGGCACTGAAGCTTTCTTT. Its protein product is CSVDGGLGTEAFF.

This clonotype was recorded a few times. The rearrangement uses TRBV5-1 and TRBJ1-1; the D gene is possibly TRBD1 (5 bases). The germline V and J ends were trimmed by 7 bases and 6 bases, with 25 bases remaining between them. This CDR3 contains 16 residues. Germline V gives CDR1 SGHRS, CDR2 YFSETQ. CDR3 nucleotide sequence: TGCGCCAGCGCGGGGGACGCCTACCACTTTAAAGCTGAAGCTTTCTTT. Translated: CASAGDAYHFKAEAFF.

At least ten counts were recorded for this clonotype. Written as DNA, the CDR3 is TGTGCCAGCAGTGCCTTTAACACCGGGGAGCTGTTTTTT. Translation: CASSAFNTGELFF. The chain recombines TRBV27 with TRBJ2-2; D remains ambiguous. Germline loops: CDR1 MNHEY, CDR2 SMNVEV (reference sequence). Trimming removed 5 bases from V and 2 bases from J, with 6 bases in between. This CDR3 region has 13 residues.

This clonotype was picked up many times. V is TRBV5-1 and J is TRBJ2-3; TRBD2 aligns across 10 bases. CDR1 and CDR2 from the germline V gene are SGHRS and YFSETQ. The V gene end was trimmed by 4 bases and the J gene end by 1 base; junction bases not matched to a gene: 6. The CDR3 is 16 amino acids. In DNA, the CDR3 is TGCGCCAGCAGCCCAATAGCGGGGGGACGCACAGATACGCAGTATTTT. Protein product: CASSPIAGGRTDTQYF.

V and J are TRBV28 and TRBJ2-5, with a possible D match to TRBD2 (5 bases). Trimming pared 6 bases from V and 1 base from J, leaving 15 bases between. The CDR3 contains 15 residues. Germline CDR1 is MDHEN and CDR2 is SYDVKM. In nucleotides, the CDR3 is TGTGCCAGCAGCCTCCTCGGACTGGGCCAAGAGACCCAGTACTTC. Translation: CASSLLGLGQETQYF.

This clonotype was found a few times. CDR3 residues: CSVQTGGPGYTF. The CDR3 nucleotides read TGCAGCGTACAAACAGGGGGGCCCGGCTACACCTTC. The J gene is TRBJ1-2, the V gene TRBV29-1, with 8 bases lining up with TRBD1. The CDR3 spans 12 residues. Losses at the gene ends were 6 bases for V and 8 bases for J; bases not matched to a gene: 8. Germline V gives CDR1 SQVTM, CDR2 ANQGSEA.

The chain employs TRBV7-6 and TRBJ2-1; 11 bases match TRBD2. Germline loops: CDR1 SGHVS, CDR2 FNYEAQ. CDR3 length: 15 residues. V lost 5 bases, J lost 4 bases, and 4 bases stayed unmatched. CDR3 region: CASSNGLAGYNEQFF. In nucleotides, the CDR3 is TGTGCCAGCAGCAACGGACTAGCGGGTTACAATGAGCAGTTCTTC.